These 32 T cell receptor beta chains were all obtained from the same sample, sequenced in a study of blood T cells in healthy people across ages. A second PCR, run for about 6 to 12 cycles, used a sample-barcoded 5' primer plus a J-beta primer mix. TCRdb ran MiXCR on the 5' RACE reads and lists one entry per CDR3 protein. The table shows roughly 700,000 distinct CDR3 sequences, with about 52% occurring only once. The sample was blood. These receptor sequences come from a woman aged 55-69 years in good health.

The J gene is TRBJ1-2, the V gene TRBV4-3; a possible D gene is TRBD1 (6 bases). The CDR3 extends over 14 amino acids. Germline CDR1 reads LGHNA; CDR2 reads YSLEER. Trimming pared 4 bases from V and 8 bases from J, leaving 17 bases between. The chain's CDR3 is CASSPLAGGLGYTF. The CDR3 bases are TGCGCCAGCAGCCCCCTGGCCGGGGGCCTAGGCTACACCTTC.

The rearrangement uses TRBV19 and TRBJ2-5, with TRBD2 as a possible D gene (7 bases). The closer fit of TRBJ2-7 to the DNA end suggests the J call may be wrong. The CDR3 covers 15 residues. The germline CDR1 and CDR2 sequences are LNHDA and SQIVND (reference sequence). CDR3 coding DNA: TGTGCCAGTAGTATCCAAGGGGGGGGCGTGAGCGAGCAGTACTTC. This encodes CASSIQGGGVSEQYF.

A note on this clonotype: The germline gene is not matched at one end of the junction; a read error may be the cause. The rearrangement joins TRBV20-1 to TRBJ1-5; TRBD1 is a possible D gene (6 bases). Per the germline V gene, CDR1 is DFQATT and CDR2 is SNEGSKA (reference sequence). The CDR3 is made up of 15 amino acids. The CDR3 loop reads CSAVQGSGSNQPRHF. CDR3 in DNA: TGCAGTGCTGTACAGGGCTCGGGAAGCAATCAGCCCCGGCATTTT.

This clonotype was recorded many times. V gene TRBV2 combines with J gene TRBJ2-1; 8 bases are shared with TRBD1. Unmatched junction bases numbered 9, after V lost 2 bases and J lost 12 bases. The CDR3 covers 14 residues. The germline V gene encodes CDR1 SNHLY and CDR2 FYNNEI. The CDR3 protein is CASSEQGAYIGQFF. The CDR3 DNA reads as TGTGCCAGCAGTGAACAGGGGGCTTATATAGGGCAGTTCTTC. The full variable domain, its missing parts supplied by reference TRBV2 and TRBJ2-1, is EPEVTQTPSHQVTQMGQEVILRCVPISNHLYFYWYRQILGQKVEFLVSFYNNEISEKSEIFDDQFSVERPDGSNFTLKIRSTKLEDSAMYFCASSEQGAYIGQFFGPGTRLTVL.

This chain uses TRBV6-1 with TRBJ2-6, with D unresolved. This CDR3 has 15 amino acids. The germline V and J ends were trimmed by 6 bases and 0 bases, with 9 bases remaining between them. Germline CDR1 MNHNS, CDR2 SASEGT. In DNA, the CDR3 is TGTGCCAGCAGGGACGCGAGCTCTGGGGCCAACGTCCTGACTTTC. This encodes CASRDASSGANVLTF.

This clonotype has just a few counts. This chain connects TRBV11-1 to TRBJ2-5; D gene ambiguous. The end of the DNA aligns better with TRBJ2-7, so the J call may be wrong. The germline gives CDR1 SGHAT, CDR2 FQDESV (reference sequence). The CDR3 spans 13 residues. This chain's CDR3 is CASSFSPTYEQYF. CDR3 sequence (DNA): TGTGCCAGCAGCTTTTCCCCAACCTACGAGCAGTACTTC.

The CDR3 protein is CASSPTSSRKNEQFF. CDR3 in DNA: TGTGCCAGCAGCCCTACTAGTTCGAGGAAGAATGAGCAGTTCTTC. The chain carries TRBV13 and TRBJ2-1; a possible D gene is TRBD2 (5 bases). The germline V and J ends were trimmed by 5 bases and 7 bases, with 18 bases remaining between them. The CDR3 is 15 amino acids. Germline V lookup: CDR1 PRHDT, CDR2 FYEKMQ (reference sequence). Complete variable domain (other parts from reference TRBV13 and TRBJ2-1): AAGVIQSPRHLIKEKRETATLKCYPIPRHDTVYWYQQGPGQDPQFLISFYEKMQSDKGSIPDRFSAQQFSDYHSELNMSSLELGDSALYFCASSPTSSRKNEQFFGPGTRLTVL.

The V call is TRBV12-3 or TRBV12-4, the J call TRBJ2-3; 7 nucleotides match TRBD2. V lost 5 bases to trimming and J lost 3 bases; unmatched junction nucleotides: 5. The CDR3 covers 14 residues. CDR3 amino acids: CASSRREKTDTQYF. The CDR3 DNA is TGTGCCAGCAGTCGGCGGGAGAAGACAGATACGCAGTATTTT.

The chain carries TRBV14 and TRBJ2-1, with 9 positions matching TRBD1. The ends lost 4 bases at V and 6 bases at J; junction bases unmatched: 7. Germline V gives CDR1 SGHDN, CDR2 FVKESK. CDR3 length: 15 amino acids. The CDR3 DNA reads as TGTGCCAGCAGCCTCCCCGGGACAGGGAGCAATGAGCAGTTCTTC. This gives the protein CASSLPGTGSNEQFF.

This clonotype has just a few counts. The J gene is TRBJ2-7, the V gene TRBV4-2; unclear D gene. The length of the CDR3 is 13 residues. V was clipped by 0 bases and J by 6 bases, with 9 bases between them. Germline CDR1 is LGHNA and CDR2 is YNFKEQ. The CDR3 loop is CASSQDKGSEQYF. As DNA, the CDR3 is TGTGCCAGCAGCCAAGATAAGGGTTCCGAGCAGTACTTC.

The J gene is TRBJ2-1, the V gene TRBV2, with TRBD2 matching 9 bases. Germline V CDR1 and CDR2: SNHLY, FYNNEI. CDR3 length: 14 amino acids. Losses at the gene ends were 8 bases for V and 9 bases for J; bases not matched to a gene: 11. CDR3 in amino acids: CASRREGTAGEQFF. The CDR3 DNA is TGTGCCAGCCGGCGGGAGGGGACAGCTGGTGAGCAGTTCTTC.

This chain uses TRBV20-1 with TRBJ2-7; 10 positions match TRBD2. Trimming removed 6 bases from V and 0 bases from J; junction bases left unmatched: 11. Germline loops: CDR1 DFQATT, CDR2 SNEGSKA (reference sequence). The CDR3 has 16 residues. The CDR3 loop reads CSAGPAGGGISYEQYF. The CDR3 bases are TGCAGTGCAGGGCCAGCGGGAGGGGGAATCTCCTACGAGCAGTACTTC.

The CDR3 spells CASSVVSAGEETQYF. As DNA, the CDR3 is TGTGCCAGCAGCGTAGTATCGGCGGGAGAAGAGACCCAGTACTTC. The chain is built from TRBV9 and TRBJ2-5; 7 bases map to TRBD2. The V and J ends lost 0 bases and 3 bases, in that order; junction bases with no gene match: 5. The CDR3 is made up of 15 amino acids. CDR1 is SGDLS and CDR2 is YYNGEE in the germline V gene.

This clonotype was detected only a few times. This chain joins TRBV4-3 and TRBJ2-1; the D is unclear. The DNA matches TRBJ2-7 better at its end, which makes the J call doubtful. The CDR3 has 15 amino acids. From germline, CDR1 is LGHNA and CDR2 YSLEER. CDR3 region: CASSRLRDSYNEQYF. The CDR3 region has the DNA TGCGCCAGCAGCCGACTCCGAGACTCCTACAATGAGCAGTACTTC.

V is TRBV7-2 and J is TRBJ1-1; 7 bases are a match to TRBD1. Trimming removed 7 bases from V and 1 base from J; junction bases left unmatched: 6. Germline values: CDR1 SGHTA, CDR2 FQGNSA. The CDR3 has 14 residues. The CDR3 is CASKGAPGNTEAFF. The CDR3 DNA reads TGTGCCAGCAAGGGGGCACCGGGGAACACTGAAGCTTTCTTT.

The chain carries TRBV7-9 and TRBJ2-7; D uncertain. Trimming removed 5 bases from V and 2 bases from J, with 16 bases in between. CDR3 length: 15 residues. In germline, CDR1 is SEHNR, CDR2 FQNEAQ (reference sequence). DNA for the CDR3: TGTGCCAGCAGCCCCCCTCGCGGACCTCCCTACGAGCAGTACTTC. It codes for CASSPPRGPPYEQYF. The full variable domain, completed using reference TRBV7-9 and TRBJ2-7, is DTGVSQNPRHKITKRGQNVTFRCDPISEHNRLYWYRQTLGQGPEFLTYFQNEAQLEKSRLLSDRFSAERPKGSFSTLEIQRTEQGDSAMYLCASSPPRGPPYEQYFGPGTRLTVT.

The gene calls are TRBV24-1 and TRBJ2-1; 7 bases line up with TRBD2. The CDR3 totals 16 residues. Looked up from germline, CDR1 is KGHDR and CDR2 is SFDVKD. With 4 bases clipped from V and 2 bases from J, the junction kept 7 bases outside the gene matches. The CDR3 coding sequence is TGTGCCACCAGTGACTCATTAGCGGGCACCTACAATGAGCAGTTCTTC. Translating gives CATSDSLAGTYNEQFF.

This chain connects TRBV9 to TRBJ2-3; D ambiguous. Trimming left V 1 base short and J 2 bases short, with 8 bases between. The CDR3 covers 14 residues. Germline V gene lookup returns CDR1 SGDLS and CDR2 YYNGEE. The CDR3 coding sequence is TGTGCCAGCAGCGTAAACCCCTCCACAGATACGCAGTATTTT. Protein: CASSVNPSTDTQYF.

This clonotype has a count of ten or more. The chain carries TRBV7-2 and TRBJ2-7; a weak D match, TRBD1 (6 bases). V shed 5 bases and J shed 1 base, with 21 bases lying between them. The CDR3 has 17 amino acids. Germline V gene sequence: CDR1 SGHTA, CDR2 FQGNSA. The CDR3 DNA reads as TGTGCCAGCAGCACCCGAACAGGGCTTGGGGAGTCCTACGAGCAGTACTTC. Amino acid sequence: CASSTRTGLGESYEQYF. The full variable domain, its missing parts supplied by reference TRBV7-2 and TRBJ2-7, is GAGVSQSPSNKVTEKGKDVELRCDPISGHTALYWYRQSLGQGLEFLIYFQGNSAPDKSGLPSDRFSAERTGGSVSTLTIQRTQQEDSAVYLCASSTRTGLGESYEQYFGPGTRLTVT.

This clonotype was seen a handful of times. This sequence joins TRBV12-3 or TRBV12-4 and TRBJ2-3, with TRBD2 matching 9 bases. This CDR3 has 14 amino acids. With 8 bases clipped from V and 4 bases from J, the junction kept 7 bases outside the gene matches. CDR3 DNA: TGTGCCAGCGCCTTAGCGGGAGATCCAGATACGCAGTATTTT. Its protein product is CASALAGDPDTQYF.

This chain links TRBV7-2 with TRBJ1-5, with 7 bases that match TRBD1. This CDR3 is built from 16 residues. With 5 bases clipped from V and 4 bases from J, the junction kept 11 bases outside the gene matches. CDR1 and CDR2 (germline): SGHTA, FQGNSA. The CDR3 DNA reads as TGTGCCAGCAGCCTTAGACAGGGACTAGGGAATCAGCCCCAGCATTTT. It codes for CASSLRQGLGNQPQHF.

V gene TRBV14 combines with J gene TRBJ2-1; the D call may be TRBD1 or TRBD2 (5 bases each). Germline V gives CDR1 SGHDN, CDR2 FVKESK. This CDR3 is built from 15 residues. V was trimmed by 5 bases and J by 4 bases, leaving 15 bases between them. The CDR3 here is CASSRGVPAYNEQFF. The CDR3 nucleotides read TGTGCCAGCAGCAGGGGAGTGCCCGCTTACAATGAGCAGTTCTTC.

In nucleotides, the CDR3 is TGTGCCACCAGTGGGACTAGAGGGGCTGAGACCCAGTTCTTC. It translates to CATSGTRGAETQFF. This sequence joins TRBV24-1 and TRBJ2-1; TRBD2 matches at 7 bases. The CDR3 runs to 14 residues. V gave up 5 bases and J gave up 13 bases; unmatched junction bases: 13. Germline V gene data show CDR1 as KGHDR and CDR2 as SFDVKD.

The J gene is TRBJ2-7, the V gene TRBV20-1, with 7 nucleotides matching TRBD2. The ends lost 0 bases at V and 2 bases at J; junction bases unmatched: 7. Germline V gene data show CDR1 as DFQATT and CDR2 as SNEGSKA (reference sequence). This CDR3 contains 15 residues. Written as DNA, the CDR3 is TGCAGTGCTAGAGATCCCCAGCGGGACCCCTACGAGCAGTACTTC. This gives the protein CSARDPQRDPYEQYF.

This rearrangement joins TRBV2 to TRBJ1-4, with D tentatively TRBD1 (6 bases). The CDR3 runs 15 residues. Germline CDR1 SNHLY, CDR2 FYNNEI. Trimming took off 7 bases at V and 5 bases at J, with 17 bases between the two ends. The CDR3 sequence: CASNLDRSTNEKLFF. The CDR3 region has the DNA TGTGCCAGCAATCTTGACAGGAGTACGAATGAAAAACTGTTTTTT.

The J gene is TRBJ1-2, the V gene TRBV9; no definite D call. Per the germline V gene, CDR1 is SGDLS and CDR2 is YYNGEE. The V gene lost 3 bases and the J gene lost 3 bases, with 9 bases spanning the gap. The CDR3 runs 13 residues. Here the CDR3 DNA reads TGTGCCAGCAGCGGAGGTGGGGACTATGGCTACACCTTC. This translates into CASSGGGDYGYTF.

This clonotype was observed a handful of times. This sequence joins TRBV4-3 and TRBJ2-1; D ambiguous. CDR1 and CDR2 from the germline V gene are LGHNA and YSLEER. Trimming cost V 0 bases and J 3 bases, with 12 bases left between them. This CDR3 contains 16 residues. DNA of the CDR3: TGCGCCAGCAGCCAAGATAGGGAAGCGTACTACAATGAGCAGTTCTTC. Its protein is CASSQDREAYYNEQFF.

This chain joins TRBV7-9 and TRBJ2-1; 14 bases align to TRBD2. Germline V gene sequence: CDR1 SEHNR, CDR2 FQNEAQ (reference sequence). The V gene end was trimmed by 5 bases and the J gene end by 5 bases; junction bases not matched to a gene: 8. This CDR3 region has 17 residues. The CDR3 sequence is CASSILRLAGGHNEQFF. The CDR3 DNA reads as TGTGCCAGCAGCATACTCCGACTAGCGGGAGGGCACAATGAGCAGTTCTTC.

The chain has TRBV20-1 and TRBJ2-3; D not resolved. There are 11 residues in the CDR3. The V and J ends lost 1 base and 5 bases respectively, with 4 bases between them. Germline CDR1 reads DFQATT; CDR2 reads SNEGSKA (reference sequence). This chain's CDR3 is CSARVRDTQYF. CDR3 DNA: TGCAGTGCTAGAGTAAGAGATACGCAGTATTTT.

This clonotype was seen more than once but under ten times. The rearrangement uses TRBV24-1 and TRBJ2-7, with D possibly being TRBD2 (5 bases). Germline CDR1 and CDR2: KGHDR and SFDVKD. The length of the CDR3 is 13 residues. With 1 base removed from V and 6 bases from J, the gap between germline ends came to 9 bases. This CDR3 reads CATSDFRDGEQYF. CDR3 nucleotides: TGTGCCACCAGTGATTTCCGGGATGGCGAGCAGTACTTC.

In the case of this clonotype: This may stem from a read error, because a much larger clone lies one nucleotide away. This sequence joins TRBV6-5 and TRBJ2-5; unclear D gene. The J call is uncertain, as TRBJ2-7 better fits the DNA end. This CDR3 is 13 amino acids long. CDR1 MNHEY and CDR2 SVGAGI come from the germline V gene. DNA for the CDR3: TGTGTCAGCAGTCCCCCGTGGTCCTACGAGCAGTACTTC. As protein: CVSSPPWSYEQYF.

This clonotype came up many times. The chain joins TRBV20-1 to TRBJ2-1; 15 bases align to TRBD2. CDR3 length: 14 amino acids. Germline CDR1 is DFQATT and CDR2 is SNEGSKA (reference sequence). J was trimmed by 5 bases and V by 6 bases; bases with no gene match: 2. In DNA form, the CDR3 reads TGCAGTGCGGGACTAGCGGGAGGAGACAATGAGCAGTTCTTC. This sequence encodes CSAGLAGGDNEQFF.